This T cell receptor (beta chain) was sequenced in a study of CD8 T cells in Susac syndrome. RNA, at about 0.45 to 1 ug, was reverse transcribed with random hexamers. The authors amplified TCR beta CDR3 across 54 Vbeta and 13 Jbeta using immunoSEQ multiplex PCR. Using its own MiXCR run on the immunoSEQ multiplex PCR reads, TCRdb lists one record per CDR3 protein. The sample lists 150,000 or so distinct CDR3 sequences, 95% to 96% occurring once. The V gene's germline CDR1 is MDHEN and CDR2 SYDVKM. The CDR3 length is 15 residues. The J segment lost 5 bases and the V segment lost 3 bases, leaving 5 bases of the junction unmatched. Relapsing-remitting disease, either stable or active, was present in the multiple sclerosis controls, who were treatment-naive patients.

The material sequenced was CD8+ T cells from PBMCs. The chain is built from TRBV28 and TRBJ2-3; 10 nucleotides align to TRBD2. This receptor was obtained from a human donor with multiple sclerosis. The CDR3 DNA reads as TGTGCCAGCAGTTTGGGAGCGGGGGGGCAAGATACGCAGTATTTT. It translates to CASSLGAGGQDTQYF.